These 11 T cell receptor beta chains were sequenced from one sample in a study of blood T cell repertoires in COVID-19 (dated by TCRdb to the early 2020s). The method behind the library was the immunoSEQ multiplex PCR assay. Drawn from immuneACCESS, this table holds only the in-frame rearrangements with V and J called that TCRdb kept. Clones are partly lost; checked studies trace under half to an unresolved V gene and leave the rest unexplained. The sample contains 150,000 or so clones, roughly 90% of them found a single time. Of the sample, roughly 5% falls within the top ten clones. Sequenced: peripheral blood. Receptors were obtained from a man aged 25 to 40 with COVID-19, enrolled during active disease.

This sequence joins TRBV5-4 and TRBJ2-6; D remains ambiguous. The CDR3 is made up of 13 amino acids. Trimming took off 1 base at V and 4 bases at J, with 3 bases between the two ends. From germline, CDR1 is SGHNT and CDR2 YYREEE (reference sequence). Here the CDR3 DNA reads TGTGCCAGCAGCTTGCCGGGGGCCAACGTCCTGACTTTC. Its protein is CASSLPGANVLTF.

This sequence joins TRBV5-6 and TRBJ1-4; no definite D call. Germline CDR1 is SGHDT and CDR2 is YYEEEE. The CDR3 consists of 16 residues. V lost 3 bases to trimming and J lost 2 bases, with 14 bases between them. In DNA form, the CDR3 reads TGTGCCAGCAGCTCCAGGATCGAGTTTACTAATGAAAAACTGTTTTTT. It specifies CASSSRIEFTNEKLFF.

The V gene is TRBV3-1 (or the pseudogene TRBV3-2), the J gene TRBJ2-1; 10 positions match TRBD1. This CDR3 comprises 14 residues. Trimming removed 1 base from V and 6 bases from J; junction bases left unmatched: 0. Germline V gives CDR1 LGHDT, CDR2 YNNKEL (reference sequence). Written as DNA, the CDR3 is TGTGCCAGCAGCCAAGGGACAGGGGGCAATGAGCAGTTCTTC. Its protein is CASSQGTGGNEQFF.

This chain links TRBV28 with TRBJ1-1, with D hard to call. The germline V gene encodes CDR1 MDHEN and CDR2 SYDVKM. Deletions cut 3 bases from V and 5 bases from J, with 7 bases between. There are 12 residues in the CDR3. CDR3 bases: TGTGCCAGCAGTTTTCGGGGAACTGAAGCTTTCTTT. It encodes CASSFRGTEAFF.

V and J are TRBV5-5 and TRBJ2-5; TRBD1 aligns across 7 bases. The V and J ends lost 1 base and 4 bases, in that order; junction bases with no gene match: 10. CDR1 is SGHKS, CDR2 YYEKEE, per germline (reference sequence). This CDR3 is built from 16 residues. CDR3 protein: CASSLTSRGRRETQYF. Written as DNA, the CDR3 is TGTGCCAGCAGCTTGACTTCTAGGGGGCGTCGAGAGACCCAGTACTTC.

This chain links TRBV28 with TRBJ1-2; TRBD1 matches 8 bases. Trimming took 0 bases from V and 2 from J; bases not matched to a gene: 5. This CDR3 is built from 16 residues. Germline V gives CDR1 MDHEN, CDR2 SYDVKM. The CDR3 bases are TGTGCCAGCAGTTTATGGGCAGGGGGCTCCAACTATGGCTACACCTTC. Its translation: CASSLWAGGSNYGYTF.

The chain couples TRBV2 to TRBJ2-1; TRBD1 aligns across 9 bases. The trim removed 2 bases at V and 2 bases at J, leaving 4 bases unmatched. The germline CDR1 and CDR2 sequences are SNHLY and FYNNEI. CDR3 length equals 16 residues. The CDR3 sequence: CASSELQGAPYNEQFF. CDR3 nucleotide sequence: TGTGCCAGCAGTGAACTACAGGGGGCCCCCTACAATGAGCAGTTCTTC.

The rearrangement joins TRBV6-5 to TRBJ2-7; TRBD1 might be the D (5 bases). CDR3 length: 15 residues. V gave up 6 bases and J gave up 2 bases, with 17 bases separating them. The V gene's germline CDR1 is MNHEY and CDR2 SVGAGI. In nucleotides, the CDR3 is TGTGCCAGCAGCAACGGTTTCGGCAGGGCCTACGAGCAGTACTTC. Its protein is CASSNGFGRAYEQYF.

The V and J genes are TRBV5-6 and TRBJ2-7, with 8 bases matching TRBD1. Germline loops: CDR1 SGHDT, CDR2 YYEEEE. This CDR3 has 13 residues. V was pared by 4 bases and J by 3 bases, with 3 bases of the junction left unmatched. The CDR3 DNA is TGTGCCAGCAGCGAGGACAGGGTCTACGAGCAGTACTTC. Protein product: CASSEDRVYEQYF.

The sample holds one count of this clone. CDR3 in amino acids: CSVRGLAKNIQYF. CDR3 in DNA: TGCAGCGTTCGAGGGTTAGCCAAAAACATTCAGTACTTC. The V and J genes are TRBV29-1 and TRBJ2-4; tentatively, D is TRBD2 (5 bases). The CDR3 consists of 13 residues. Trimming cost V 5 bases and J 0 bases, with 8 bases left between them. Germline V gene sequence: CDR1 SQVTM, CDR2 ANQGSEA. The full variable domain, with the rest looked up from reference TRBV29-1 and TRBJ2-4, is SAVISQKPSRDICQRGTSLTIQCQVDSQVTMMFWYRQQPGQSLTLIATANQGSEATYESGFVIDKFPISRPNLTFSTLTVSNMSPEDSSIYLCSVRGLAKNIQYFGAGTRLSVL.

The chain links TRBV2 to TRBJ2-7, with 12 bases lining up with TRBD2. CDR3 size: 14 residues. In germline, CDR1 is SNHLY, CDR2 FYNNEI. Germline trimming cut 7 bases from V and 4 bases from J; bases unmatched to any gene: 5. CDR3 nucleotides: TGTGCCAGCAAGTCCGGGACTAGCGGGTACGAGCAGTACTTC. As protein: CASKSGTSGYEQYF.